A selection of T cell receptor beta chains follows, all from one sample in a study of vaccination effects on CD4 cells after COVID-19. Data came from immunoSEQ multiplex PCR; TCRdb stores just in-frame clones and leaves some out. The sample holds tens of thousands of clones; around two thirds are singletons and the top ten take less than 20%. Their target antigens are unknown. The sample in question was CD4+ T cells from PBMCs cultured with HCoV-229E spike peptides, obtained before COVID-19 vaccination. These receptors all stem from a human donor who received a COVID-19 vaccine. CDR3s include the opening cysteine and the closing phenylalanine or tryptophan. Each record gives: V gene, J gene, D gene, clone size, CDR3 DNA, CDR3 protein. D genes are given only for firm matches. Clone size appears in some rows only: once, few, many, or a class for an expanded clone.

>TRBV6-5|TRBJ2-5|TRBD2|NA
TGTGCCAGCAGTTCCCGGACTAGCGGTGAGACCCAGTACTTC
CASSSRTSGETQYF
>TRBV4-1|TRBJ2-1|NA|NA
TGCGCCAGCAGCCAACTGGGGGAAGGGACCTACAATGAGCAGTTCTTC
CASSQLGEGTYNEQFF
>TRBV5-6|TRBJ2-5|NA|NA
TGTGCCAGCAGCTTCGATTCTGGGCTGGAGACCCAGTACTTC
CASSFDSGLETQYF
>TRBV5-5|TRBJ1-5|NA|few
TGTGCCAGCAGCTTCAACACAGGGTGGCCTCAGCCCCAGCATTTT
CASSFNTGWPQPQHF
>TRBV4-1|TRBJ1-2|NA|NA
TGCGCCAGCAGCCAAGCCGGGCACGGCTACACCTTC
CASSQAGHGYTF
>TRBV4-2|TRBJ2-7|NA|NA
TGTGCCAGCAGCCAAGAGCGGGACAGCTCCTACGAGCAGTACTTC
CASSQERDSSYEQYF
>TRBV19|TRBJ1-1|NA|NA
TGTGCCAGTAGTGGGGCCGTGCGGTTTAACACTGAAGCTTTCTTT
CASSGAVRFNTEAFF
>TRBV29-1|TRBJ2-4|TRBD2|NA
TGCAGCGCTTTGGGCGGGGGGGCCATACTAGCCAAAAACATTCAGTACTTC
CSALGGGAILAKNIQYF
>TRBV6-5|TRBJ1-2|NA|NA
TGTGCCAGCAAGTTCCGGACGGAGAACTATGGCTACACCTTC
CASKFRTENYGYTF
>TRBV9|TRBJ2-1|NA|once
TGTGCCAGCAGCGTCCTCACTAGATTCCCCTACAATGAGCAGTTCTTC
CASSVLTRFPYNEQFF
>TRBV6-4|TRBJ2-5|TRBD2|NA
TGTGCCAGCAGTGCCCGCGGCGGGGGGACCCAAGAGACCCAGTACTTC
CASSARGGGTQETQYF
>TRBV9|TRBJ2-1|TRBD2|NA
TGTGCCAGCAGCCAAACAGCGGGACTAGCGGGCAATGAGCAGTTCTTC
CASSQTAGLAGNEQFF
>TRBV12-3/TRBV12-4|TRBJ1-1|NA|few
TGTGCCAGCAGTTTACAACAGGGCCTCCCAGCTTTCTTT
CASSLQQGLPAFF
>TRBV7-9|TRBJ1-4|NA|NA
TGTGCCAGCAGCTCCCCCCCTGGTGATGAAAAACTGTTTTTT
CASSSPPGDEKLFF
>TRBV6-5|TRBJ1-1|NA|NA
TGTGCCAGCAGTTACAGGGTTGGGTTAACTGAAGCTTTCTTT
CASSYRVGLTEAFF
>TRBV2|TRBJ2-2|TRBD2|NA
TGTGCCAGCAGCGAGGGACTAGTGGCCGGGGAGCTGTTTTTT
CASSEGLVAGELFF
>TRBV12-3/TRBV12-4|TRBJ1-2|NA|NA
TGTGCCAGCAGTTTTAGGGGAGCCTATGGCTACACCTTC
CASSFRGAYGYTF
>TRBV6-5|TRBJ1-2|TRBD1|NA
TGTGCCAGCAGTTACTCGAGGACAGGGGGTGGCTATGGCTACACCTTC
CASSYSRTGGGYGYTF
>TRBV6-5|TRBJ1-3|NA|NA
TGTGCCAGCATGATAGCGGGGAAAGGGGGAAACACCATATATTTT
CASMIAGKGGNTIYF
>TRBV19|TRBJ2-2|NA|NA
TGTGCCAGTAATATGGGGCTCAGAACCGGGGAGCTGTTTTTT
CASNMGLRTGELFF
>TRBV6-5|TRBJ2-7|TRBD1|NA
TGTGCCAGTGCGGACAGGGCCTACGAGCAGTACTTC
CASADRAYEQYF
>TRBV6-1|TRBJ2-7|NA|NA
TGTGCCAGCAGTGAGAGATGGGCGTCCTACGAGCAGTACTTC
CASSERWASYEQYF
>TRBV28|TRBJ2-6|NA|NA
TGTGCCAGCAATGACTACTCTGGGGCCAACGTCCTGACTTTC
CASNDYSGANVLTF
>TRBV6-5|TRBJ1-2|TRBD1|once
TGTGCCAGCAGCGCAGGGGGCAACGACTATGGCTACACCTTC
CASSAGGNDYGYTF
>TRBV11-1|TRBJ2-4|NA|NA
TGTGCCAGCAGCTTAGCGGGGATGGGGAAAAACATTCAGTACTTC
CASSLAGMGKNIQYF
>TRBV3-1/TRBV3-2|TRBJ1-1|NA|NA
TGTGCCAGCAGCCAAGATGCCACCGGCAGGGGAATCACTGAAGCTTTCTTT
CASSQDATGRGITEAFF
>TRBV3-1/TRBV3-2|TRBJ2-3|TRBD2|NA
TGTGCCAGCAGCCAGGATCCTAGGGGCGGGGGATGGACAGATACGCAGTATTTT
CASSQDPRGGGWTDTQYF
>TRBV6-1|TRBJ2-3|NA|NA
TGTGCCAGCAGTGAATCGGCGGGGCCATCCTTCAGAGATACGCAGTATTTT
CASSESAGPSFRDTQYF
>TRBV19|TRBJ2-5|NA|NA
TGTGCCAGTAGCCTTGAAGGTGGCAGGCAAGAGACCCAGTACTTC
CASSLEGGRQETQYF
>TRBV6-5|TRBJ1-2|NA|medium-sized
TGTGCCAGCAGGGGATCCGCCAATAACTATGGCTACACCTTC
CASRGSANNYGYTF
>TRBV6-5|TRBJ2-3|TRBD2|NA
TGTGCCAGCACGAGGACTAGCGGGGCGGCAGATACGCAGTATTTT
CASTRTSGAADTQYF
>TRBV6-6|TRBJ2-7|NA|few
TGTGCCAGCAGTTACTCGACCCGGCAGGCATCCGAGCAGTACTTC
CASSYSTRQASEQYF
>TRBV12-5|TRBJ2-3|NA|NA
TGTGCTAGTGGTTTGGTACTTGGTGGTAGAGAGAGAGATACGCAGTATTTT
CASGLVLGGRERDTQYF
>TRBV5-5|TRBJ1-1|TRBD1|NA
TGTGCCAGCAGCTTTGTGGGGGGAAGACAGGGATGGTACACTGAAGCTTTCTTT
CASSFVGGRQGWYTEAFF
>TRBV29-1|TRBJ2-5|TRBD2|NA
TGCAGCGTTGAAAGACTAGCGGGAGTGCATGAAGAGACCCAGTACTTC
CSVERLAGVHEETQYF
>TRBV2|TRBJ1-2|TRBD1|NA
TGTGCCAGTCAACAGGGGGAAGGCTATGGCTACACCTTC
CASQQGEGYGYTF
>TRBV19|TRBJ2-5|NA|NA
TGTGCCAGTAGTATAGCCGGTAGGGACCGCGGGGATGAGACCCAGTACTTC
CASSIAGRDRGDETQYF
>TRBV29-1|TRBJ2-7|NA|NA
TGCAGCGTTGTGGGGAGCCTCTACGAGCAGTACTTC
CSVVGSLYEQYF
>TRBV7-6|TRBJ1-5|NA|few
TGTGCCAGCAGCTCCAGGGGTAACCAGCCCCAGCATTTT
CASSSRGNQPQHF
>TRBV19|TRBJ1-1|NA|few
TGTGCCAGTAGTAGAACTTGGGGACGGCGGCTAAACACTGAAGCTTTCTTT
CASSRTWGRRLNTEAFF